This T cell receptor beta chain was observed in a study of cytomegalovirus exposure and HLA in healthy donors. Germline CDR1 is SEHNR and CDR2 is FQNEAQ (reference sequence). V lost 5 bases, J lost 3 bases, and 7 bases stayed unmatched. The CDR3 consists of 14 residues. Primers for the PCR totalled 60 Vbeta and 13 Jbeta. The data were produced by immunoSEQ multiplex PCR, yet TCRdb's version contains in-frame clones alone and is incomplete. This table has 170,000 or so clones, 84% appearing once. The TCR comes from a boy aged 2 to 10 in good health and CMV-seronegative. The chain uses TRBV7-9 and TRBJ2-7, with 7 positions matching TRBD1. The specimen sequenced was PBMCs. DNA for the CDR3: TGTGCCAGCAGCGGGGACAGCACCCTCTACGAGCAGTACTTC. It yields the protein CASSGDSTLYEQYF.